This T cell receptor beta chain was found in a study of vaccination effects on CD4 cells after COVID-19. Sequenced by immunoSEQ multiplex PCR; TCRdb stores in-frame clones only, minus some. The table has some 35,000 clones, roughly four fifths seen once; the top ten hold roughly 1.9%. A remark on this clone: Its matching antigen is unknown.

Prior to sequencing, the ViraFEST assay stimulated PBMC with viral peptide pools, which expanded the antigen-specific CD4+ T cells. At the end of around 11 days of culture, CD4+ T cells were isolated. Participants completed two doses of the BNT162b2 or mRNA-1273 vaccine. Half-medium replacement with IL-2 medium occurred on days 3 and 7. The TCR sequence derives from a human donor who received a COVID-19 vaccine. Some clones in this sample may be carry-over from other donors' samples. The specimen comprised CD4+ T cells from PBMCs cultured with HCoV-NL63 spike peptides, sampled after COVID-19 vaccination.

The CDR3 protein is CASRPRERGRNTGELFF. The CDR3 region has the DNA TGTGCAAGTCGCCCCAGGGAGCGGGGGCGAAACACCGGGGAGCTGTTTTTT. The chain is built from TRBV12-2 and TRBJ2-2; TRBD2 was called by the table and not checked on the DNA. TRBV12-2 is noted as a pseudogene. CDR3 length equals 17 residues.